This is a list of T cell receptor beta chains from one sample in a study of CD8+CD57+ T cells in acquired aplastic anemia. TCRdb reprocessed the reads with MiXCR, giving one entry per CDR3 protein. The data show roughly 190,000 distinct CDR3 sequences, roughly 56% seen once. The sequenced sample was sorted CD4+, CD8+, or CD8+CD57+ T cells (not recorded which) from PBMCs. All receptors come from a human donor in good health, serving as a control. Each CDR3 is given with its conserved first and last residue. The D gene is left open where the match is weak. Some rows mark clone size as missing; the rest say once, few, many or name a class of expanded clone.

many,TRBJ1-1,TRBD1,TRBV20-1,CSARDLDRDRATEAFF,TGCAGTGCTAGAGACCTCGACCGGGACAGGGCCACTGAAGCTTTCTTT
.,TRBJ2-3,.,TRBV6-5,CASRPLSLWQGPTDTQYF,TGTGCCAGCAGACCCCTTAGTTTATGGCAGGGGCCCACAGATACGCAGTATTTT
.,TRBJ1-2,.,TRBV5-1,CASSPYLRGGGYTF,TGCGCCAGCAGCCCATACCTCCGGGGAGGAGGCTACACCTTC
many,TRBJ2-2,.,TRBV11-2,CASSISGNTGELFF,TGTGCCAGCAGCATTAGCGGGAACACCGGGGAGCTGTTTTTT
.,TRBJ2-4,.,TRBV15,CATSRDSGSKNIQYF,TGTGCCACCAGCAGAGATTCTGGGTCTAAAAACATTCAGTACTTC
.,TRBJ2-3,TRBD2,TRBV7-3,CASSLDPGGSTDTQYF,TGTGCCAGCAGCTTAGACCCGGGAGGGAGCACAGATACGCAGTATTTT
.,TRBJ1-6,TRBD1,TRBV7-2,CASSLDRGTPLHF,TGTGCCAGCAGCTTAGACAGGGGGACACCCCTCCACTTT
many,TRBJ2-1,TRBD2,TRBV6-6,CASSYIGGTEQFF,TGTGCCAGCAGTTACATCGGGGGGACTGAGCAGTTCTTC
.,TRBJ2-2,.,TRBV20-1,CSATGELFF,TGCAGTGCTACCGGGGAGCTGTTTTTT
.,TRBJ2-7,TRBD1,TRBV5-4,CASSRSGTGHEQYF,TGTGCCAGCAGCAGATCCGGGACAGGGCATGAGCAGTACTTC
many,TRBJ1-6,.,TRBV4-1,CASSHGARTSPLHF,TGCGCCAGCAGCCACGGGGCTCGTACTTCACCCCTCCACTTT
many,TRBJ2-7,TRBD1,TRBV20-1,CSAPVPGQGNYEQYF,TGCAGTGCCCCCGTCCCGGGACAGGGAAACTACGAGCAGTACTTC
.,TRBJ1-1,.,TRBV29-1,CSVTSRATEAFF,TGCAGCGTTACCAGCCGAGCCACTGAAGCTTTCTTT
.,TRBJ2-5,.,TRBV15,CATSTGTGLVEETQYF,TGTGCCACCAGCACGGGGACGGGGCTGGTAGAAGAGACCCAGTACTTC
.,TRBJ2-7,TRBD1,TRBV20-1,CSAPFGTGAYEQYF,TGCAGTGCTCCATTCGGGACAGGGGCCTACGAGCAGTACTTC
many,TRBJ2-3,.,TRBV15,CATSRVGGMGTDTQYF,TGTGCCACCAGCAGAGTAGGGGGTATGGGCACAGATACGCAGTATTTT
many,TRBJ2-1,TRBD1,TRBV6-2/TRBV6-3,CASSYSGTGEGNEQFF,TGTGCCAGCAGTTACTCCGGGACAGGGGAGGGCAATGAGCAGTTCTTC
few,TRBJ1-2,.,TRBV15,CATSRRDVNGYTF,TGTGCCACCAGCAGACGGGACGTGAATGGCTACACCTTC
.,TRBJ1-5,TRBD1,TRBV19,CASSIGEGASQPQHF,TGTGCCAGTAGTATAGGAGAGGGGGCCAGTCAGCCCCAGCATTTT
.,TRBJ1-1,.,TRBV25-1,CASSESRGGDTEAFF,TGTGCCAGCAGTGAATCGCGCGGAGGGGACACTGAAGCTTTCTTT
.,TRBJ1-5,TRBD1,TRBV2,CASSDQGQSNQPQHF,TGTGCCAGCAGTGACCAGGGACAGAGTAATCAGCCCCAGCATTTT
.,TRBJ1-6,.,TRBV10-3,CAIRDGPPNSPLHF,TGTGCCATCAGAGACGGACCCCCTAATTCACCCCTCCACTTT
.,TRBJ2-7,.,TRBV24-1,CATSGDERSSYEQYF,TGTGCCACCAGTGGGGACGAAAGGAGCTCCTACGAGCAGTACTTC
.,TRBJ2-7,.,TRBV10-3,CASTSGAYEQYF,TGTGCCTCGACTTCAGGGGCCTACGAGCAGTACTTC
.,TRBJ1-1,.,TRBV10-3,CAISVRQGCFVFF,TGTGCCATCAGTGTCAGACAAGGATGTTTTGTTTTCTTT
many,TRBJ2-1,.,TRBV7-9,CASSLALPVNEQFF,TGTGCCAGCAGCTTAGCACTTCCCGTCAATGAGCAGTTCTTC
.,TRBJ2-2,TRBD1,TRBV24-1,CATSEAGGADTGELFF,TGTGCCACCAGTGAGGCAGGGGGCGCGGACACCGGGGAGCTGTTTTTT
many,TRBJ2-3,.,TRBV4-3,CASSQTSYDLTDTQYF,TGCGCCAGCAGCCAAACTTCGTACGATCTCACAGATACGCAGTATTTT
.,TRBJ2-3,TRBD2,TRBV7-9,CASSLRLAADTQYF,TGTGCCAGCAGCTTACGGCTAGCGGCAGATACGCAGTATTTT
.,TRBJ1-5,.,TRBV2,CAISELNQPQHF,TGTGCCATCAGTGAACTAAATCAGCCCCAGCATTTT
once,TRBJ2-2,TRBD2,TRBV7-6,CASSSWTSGATGELFF,TGTGCCAGCAGCTCCTGGACTAGCGGGGCCACCGGGGAACTGTTTTTT
many,TRBJ1-2,.,TRBV20-1,CSANPGLGAPYGYTF,TGCAGTGCTAACCCGGGACTAGGAGCCCCCTATGGCTACACCTTC
.,TRBJ1-1,.,TRBV6-5,CASSYTPHEAFF,TGTGCCAGCAGTTACACTCCCCATGAAGCTTTCTTT
.,TRBJ2-3,.,TRBV7-9,CASSPSSALSTDTQYF,TGTGCCAGCAGCCCGTCTAGTGCCCTTAGCACAGATACGCAGTATTTT
many,TRBJ1-2,TRBD1,TRBV19,CASSIGGRTGANYGYTF,TGTGCCAGTAGTATCGGAGGAAGGACAGGAGCTAACTATGGCTACACCTTC
.,TRBJ1-2,.,TRBV29-1,CSVLLGVGYGYTF,TGCAGCGTTCTCCTAGGGGTTGGCTATGGCTACACCTTC
.,TRBJ2-6,.,TRBV20-1,CSARDPPSGANVLTF,TGCAGTGCTAGAGACCCGCCTTCCGGGGCCAACGTCCTGACTTTC
.,TRBJ2-7,.,TRBV9,CASSLGSGAPYEQYF,TGTGCCAGCAGCCTGGGGTCAGGGGCCCCCTACGAGCAGTACTTC
.,TRBJ2-7,.,TRBV11-1,CASSPHRGSIYEQYF,TGTGCCAGCAGCCCCCACCGGGGCTCTATCTACGAGCAGTACTTC
once,TRBJ2-2,TRBD1,TRBV2,CACSVSTGVNTGELFF,TGTGCCTGCAGCGTCTCGACAGGGGTGAACACCGGGGAGCTGTTTTTT
once,TRBJ2-5,TRBD1,TRBV15,CATSRPDRLGETQYF,TGTGCCACCAGCAGACCGGACAGGCTCGGGGAGACCCAGTACTTC
.,TRBJ1-6,.,TRBV15,CATSLTTDNSPLHF,TGTGCCACCAGCTTAACCACGGATAATTCACCCCTCCACTTT
.,TRBJ1-6,.,TRBV7-3,CASSQEDVGASPLHF,TGTGCCAGCAGCCAAGAGGACGTCGGGGCTTCACCCCTCCACTTT
many,TRBJ1-1,.,TRBV19,CASSQGPEAFF,TGTGCCAGTAGTCAGGGGCCTGAAGCTTTCTTT
.,TRBJ2-3,.,TRBV9,CASSVGRLTDTQYF,TGTGCCAGCAGCGTGGGGAGGTTGACAGATACGCAGTATTTT
many,TRBJ1-2,.,TRBV20-1,CSARAIPGRGGDGYTF,TGCAGTGCTAGAGCCATCCCGGGCAGGGGAGGGGACGGCTACACCTTC
.,TRBJ1-2,.,TRBV9,CASSVVAAYGYTF,TGTGCCAGCAGCGTAGTGGCAGCCTATGGCTACACCTTC
many,TRBJ2-1,.,TRBV5-1,CASSLGQEYNEQFF,TGCGCCAGCAGCTTGGGACAGGAGTACAATGAGCAGTTCTTC
.,TRBJ2-7,.,TRBV20-1,CSAKDRYEQYF,TGCAGTGCCAAGGACCGTTACGAGCAGTACTTC
many,TRBJ1-2,.,TRBV7-2,CASSPHGRHQTGYGYTF,TGTGCCAGCAGCCCCCATGGTCGCCACCAAACCGGCTATGGCTACACCTTC
.,TRBJ2-1,.,TRBV11-1,CASSLAGGSEQFF,TGTGCCAGCAGCTTAGCCGGGGGCAGTGAGCAGTTCTTC
many,TRBJ2-6,TRBD1,TRBV2,CATPGTESSGANVLTF,TGTGCCACCCCCGGGACAGAGAGCTCTGGGGCCAACGTCCTGACTTTC